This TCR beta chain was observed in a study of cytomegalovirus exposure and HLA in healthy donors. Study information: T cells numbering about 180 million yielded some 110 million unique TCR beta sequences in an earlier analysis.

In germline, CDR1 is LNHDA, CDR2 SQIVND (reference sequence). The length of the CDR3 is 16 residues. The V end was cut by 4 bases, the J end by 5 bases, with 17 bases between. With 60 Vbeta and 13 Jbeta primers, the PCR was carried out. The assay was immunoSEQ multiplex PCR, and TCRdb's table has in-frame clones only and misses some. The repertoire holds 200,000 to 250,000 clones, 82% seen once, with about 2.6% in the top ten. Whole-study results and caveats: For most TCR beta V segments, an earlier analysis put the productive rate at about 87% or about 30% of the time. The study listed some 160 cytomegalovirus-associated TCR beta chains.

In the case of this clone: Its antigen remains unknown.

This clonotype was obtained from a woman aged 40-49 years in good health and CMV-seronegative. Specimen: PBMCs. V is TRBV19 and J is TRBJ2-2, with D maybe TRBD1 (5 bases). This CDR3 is CASSRTARVYTGELFF. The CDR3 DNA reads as TGTGCCAGTAGTAGAACCGCCAGGGTTTATACCGGGGAGCTGTTTTTT.